Listed below are T cell receptor beta chains from one sample, sequenced in a study of OX40 agonist ivuxolimab in advanced cancers. Sequencing was performed with immunoSEQ multiplex PCR; in TCRdb, only in-frame clones are kept and a portion is missing. In the table there are some 39,000 clones, roughly 81% of which are singletons. The sample here was CD4+ or CD8+ T cells sorted from blood, taken in a trial of the OX40 agonist ivuxolimab. These TCRs come from an adult with an advanced solid tumor such as melanoma, head and neck, liver or kidney cancer. The CDR3 runs from the conserved cysteine through the conserved F or W. The order of the fields is D gene, clone size, V gene, J gene, CDR3 protein, CDR3 DNA. D genes are given only for firm matches. The listing skips clone size in some rows; elsewhere it reads once, few, many or a size class.

TRBD1,few,TRBV28,TRBJ2-7,CASSDRGEQYF,TGTGCCAGCAGTGACAGGGGCGAGCAGTACTTC
TRBD1,.,TRBV9,TRBJ1-4,CASSGPTGAGGSEKLFF,TGTGCCAGCAGCGGCCCAACAGGGGCAGGAGGTAGTGAAAAACTGTTTTTT
.,few,TRBV11-2,TRBJ1-6,CASSLVWGSSPLHF,TGTGCCAGCAGCTTAGTATGGGGCAGCTCACCCCTCCACTTT
.,.,TRBV25-1,TRBJ1-2,CASSKGLYGYTF,TGTGCCAGCAGTAAAGGCCTCTATGGCTACACCTTC
.,.,TRBV6-5,TRBJ1-5,CASSFAGNNQPQHF,TGTGCCAGCAGTTTCGCAGGGAATAATCAGCCCCAGCATTTT
.,.,TRBV9,TRBJ1-4,CASSPRGRTNEKLFF,TGTGCCAGCAGCCCCCGAGGGAGGACTAATGAAAAACTGTTTTTT
.,.,TRBV28,TRBJ1-2,CASSFVSSNYGYTF,TGTGCCAGCAGTTTTGTGTCCTCTAACTATGGCTACACCTTC
.,few,TRBV6-1,TRBJ2-2,CASSVGAGELFF,TGTGCCAGCAGTGTGGGGGCCGGGGAGCTGTTTTTT
.,.,TRBV7-8,TRBJ1-1,CASSLGVGLATEAFF,TGTGCCAGCAGCTTAGGAGTAGGGCTCGCCACTGAAGCTTTCTTT
.,.,TRBV11-3,TRBJ2-6,CASSRDKTGANVLTF,TGTGCCAGCAGCCGGGACAAGACCGGGGCCAACGTCCTGACTTTC
TRBD2,.,TRBV11-2,TRBJ2-2,CASSLVREGRDGELFF,TGTGCCAGCAGCTTAGTGCGGGAGGGCCGAGACGGGGAGCTGTTTTTT
TRBD2,.,TRBV25-1,TRBJ2-2,CASNGTSGTTHRGAVF,TGTGCCAGCAACGGGACTAGCGGGACGACACACCGGGGAGCTGTTTTT
.,.,TRBV5-1,TRBJ2-2,CASSLRQANTGELFF,TGCGCCAGCAGCTTAAGGCAGGCGAACACCGGGGAGCTGTTTTTT
.,.,TRBV30,TRBJ1-5,CAWSARGQSNQPQHF,TGTGCCTGGAGTGCGAGGGGTCAGAGCAATCAGCCCCAGCATTTT
.,few,TRBV7-9,TRBJ2-2,CASSLGGTGELFF,TGTGCCAGCAGCTTAGGTGGCACCGGGGAGCTGTTTTTT
TRBD2,once,TRBV4-2,TRBJ2-4,CASSQEGGDIQYF,TGTGCCAGCAGCCAAGAGGGGGGGGACATTCAGTACTTC
.,.,TRBV5-4,TRBJ1-2,CASSLEVVLAGYTF,TGTGCCAGCAGCTTAGAGGTGGTATTGGCTGGCTACACCTTC
TRBD1,few,TRBV7-2,TRBJ1-1,CASSLGTGLGAEAFF,TGTGCCAGCAGCTTGGGGACAGGGCTGGGGGCTGAAGCTTTCTTT
.,.,TRBV9,TRBJ2-4,CASAPFPGTTKNIQYF,TGTGCCAGCGCCCCTTTCCCCGGGACCACCAAAAACATTCAGTACTTC
.,.,TRBV6-5,TRBJ2-2,CASREGPGNTGELFF,TGTGCCAGCAGGGAGGGACCTGGGAACACCGGGGAGCTGTTTTTT
.,.,TRBV6-5,TRBJ1-1,CASSNYRGDNTEAFF,TGTGCCAGCAGCAACTATAGGGGGGACAACACTGAAGCTTTCTTT
.,.,TRBV7-9,TRBJ1-4,CASSFTGEKLFF,TGTGCCAGCAGCTTCACAGGGGAAAAACTGTTTTTT
TRBD1,.,TRBV19,TRBJ2-1,CASSKQGARSYNEQFF,TGTGCCAGTAGTAAACAGGGGGCGCGATCCTACAATGAGCAGTTCTTC
TRBD1,.,TRBV5-1,TRBJ1-2,CASRLEDRTNYGYTF,TGCGCCAGCAGGCTTGAGGACAGGACTAACTATGGCTACACCTTC
.,.,TRBV28,TRBJ1-3,CASSFIGRNTIYF,TGTGCCAGCAGTTTCATAGGGCGGAACACCATATATTTT
TRBD2,.,TRBV28,TRBJ2-7,CASSSSGFSYEQYF,TGTGCCAGCAGTTCTAGCGGGTTCTCCTACGAGCAGTACTTC
TRBD1,few,TRBV5-4,TRBJ1-3,CASSLAGTDSGNTIYF,TGTGCCAGCAGCTTGGCCGGGACAGACTCTGGAAACACCATATATTTT
.,.,TRBV30,TRBJ1-1,CAWSSFRANTEAFF,TGTGCCTGGAGTAGTTTCCGAGCGAACACTGAAGCTTTCTTT
.,.,TRBV5-1,TRBJ2-3,CASSLRQGSTDTQYF,TGCGCCAGCAGCTTGAGGCAGGGGAGCACAGATACGCAGTATTTT
.,.,TRBV29-1,TRBJ2-7,CSVAILRGGLYEQYF,TGCAGCGTTGCCATCCTCAGGGGGGGACTATACGAGCAGTACTTC
.,.,TRBV11-3,TRBJ2-1,CASSLDAASYNEQFF,TGTGCCAGCAGCTTAGATGCAGCCTCCTACAATGAGCAGTTCTTC
.,.,TRBV29-1,TRBJ2-2,CSVGVSGGELFF,TGCAGCGTTGGGGTTAGTGGCGGGGAGCTGTTTTTT
.,few,TRBV30,TRBJ2-3,CAWGGAYTDTQYF,TGTGCCTGGGGGGGGGCCTACACAGATACGCAGTATTTT
.,.,TRBV6-6,TRBJ1-6,CASSYSGVGNSPLHF,TGTGCCAGCAGTTACTCGGGTGTTGGTAATTCACCCCTCCACTTT
.,.,TRBV2,TRBJ1-4,CATRMGLGTTNEKLFF,TGTGCCACGAGGATGGGGCTAGGCACAACTAATGAAAAACTGTTTTTT
TRBD1,.,TRBV7-8,TRBJ1-6,CASSFQTGMNSPLHF,TGTGCCAGCAGCTTTCAGACAGGGATGAATTCACCCCTCCACTTT
.,few,TRBV21-1,TRBJ1-1,CARETGVTEAFF,TGTGCCAGAGAGACAGGGGTGACTGAAGCTTTCTTT
TRBD2,.,TRBV16,TRBJ2-1,CASSRSGSWSEQFF,TGTGCCAGCAGCCGTAGCGGGAGTTGGAGTGAGCAGTTCTTC
TRBD1,.,TRBV28,TRBJ2-7,CASSSSGTGSYEQYF,TGTGCCAGCAGTTCCTCCGGGACAGGGTCCTACGAGCAGTACTTC
TRBD2,.,TRBV19,TRBJ2-4,CASSTSVLAGLAKNIQYF,TGTGCCAGTAGTACGTCCGTACTAGCGGGCTTAGCCAAAAACATTCAGTACTTC
.,.,TRBV4-1,TRBJ2-1,CASSQERVGPPEQFF,TGCGCCAGCAGCCAAGAACGAGTAGGGCCCCCGGAGCAGTTCTTC
.,.,TRBV10-3,TRBJ2-5,CAISESLVGETQYF,TGTGCCATCAGTGAGTCTCTGGTGGGCGAGACCCAGTACTTC
.,.,TRBV18,TRBJ2-1,CASSLRQSDYNEQFF,TGTGCCAGCTCCCTGAGACAGTCCGACTACAATGAGCAGTTCTTC
.,.,TRBV12-1,TRBJ2-1,CASSFRGGSGNEQFF,TGTGCCAGCAGCTTCCGTGGGGGGTCTGGGAATGAGCAGTTCTTC
.,once,TRBV7-9,TRBJ1-2,CASSPRQAPYGYTF,TGTGCCAGCAGCCCCCGACAGGCACCCTATGGCTACACCTTC
TRBD2,.,TRBV28,TRBJ2-7,CASSFGGVGGREQYF,TGTGCCAGCAGTTTCGGGGGGGTGGGCGGCCGCGAGCAGTACTTC
.,few,TRBV4-1,TRBJ1-3,CASSPTSDYSGNTIYF,TGCGCCAGCAGCCCAACCTCGGACTACTCTGGAAACACCATATATTTT
.,.,TRBV5-6,TRBJ1-2,CASTLRASTTTGYTF,TGTGCCAGCACCCTTCGGGCCTCTACGACGACTGGCTACACCTTC
.,.,TRBV5-1,TRBJ1-2,CASSLDGAGSYTF,TGCGCCAGCAGCTTGGACGGGGCAGGCAGCTACACCTTC
TRBD1,medium-sized,TRBV11-3,TRBJ1-1,CASSRTGPTEAFF,TGTGCCAGCAGTCGGACAGGGCCCACTGAAGCTTTCTTT
.,few,TRBV4-2,TRBJ2-3,CASSHPVQGRGTDTQYF,TGTGCCAGCAGCCATCCGGTACAGGGGAGGGGGACAGATACGCAGTATTTT
.,.,TRBV6-1,TRBJ1-3,CASGESSGNTIYF,TGTGCCAGCGGTGAAAGCTCTGGAAACACCATATATTTT
.,.,TRBV2,TRBJ1-1,CASSLNRDWSTEAFF,TGTGCCAGCAGTCTTAACCGGGACTGGAGCACTGAAGCTTTCTTT
.,.,TRBV9,TRBJ2-5,CASSQQGKETQYF,TGTGCCAGCAGCCAACAGGGTAAAGAGACCCAGTACTTC
.,.,TRBV5-1,TRBJ1-1,CASSLVWGALNTEAFF,TGCGCCAGCAGCTTGGTCTGGGGCGCCCTGAACACTGAAGCTTTCTTT